Shown below are 3 T cell receptor beta chains from a single sample sequenced in a study of technical replicates of blood from several donors. This table comes from immunoSEQ multiplex PCR, and its TCRdb copy is limited to in-frame clones, with some not included. The profile shows around 80,000 clones, 95% to 98% of them singletons. Sequencing was done on a sample of T cells isolated from PBMCs. The receptors were sampled from a human donor in good health.

This chain joins TRBV2 and TRBJ1-2; 7 bases match TRBD1. Trimming cost V 3 bases and J 14 bases; bases outside gene matches: 15. CDR3 length: 14 residues. The germline V gene encodes CDR1 SNHLY and CDR2 FYNNEI. CDR3: CASSDVDRVTARTF. Written as DNA, the CDR3 is TGTGCCAGCAGTGATGTAGACAGGGTCACGGCGCGGACCTTC.

The chain couples TRBV2 to TRBJ1-2; TRBD1 agrees at 8 bases. The germline gives CDR1 SNHLY, CDR2 FYNNEI. J lost 4 bases, V lost 6 bases, and 10 bases had no gene match. The CDR3 sequence is 15 residues long. The CDR3 DNA reads TGTGCCAGCAGCGCACAGGGGGTTCACATCTATGGCTACACCTTC. As protein: CASSAQGVHIYGYTF.

The V and J genes are TRBV14 and TRBJ2-7; D might be TRBD2 (5 bases). V lost 0 bases and J lost 5, with 8 bases in between. The CDR3 covers 13 residues. Germline V gene data show CDR1 as SGHDN and CDR2 as FVKESK. The CDR3 loop reads CASSQDLTNEQYF. CDR3 coding DNA: TGTGCCAGCAGCCAAGATCTGACTAACGAGCAGTACTTC.